This T cell receptor beta chain was documented in a study of post-analysis software for immune sequencing data. Study at large: Included among the disease courses, which were recorded for the cohort, were relapsing-remitting, secondary progressive and progressive-relapsing multiple sclerosis. Study observations and caveats: Compared with controls, patients had more of about 5 TRBV segments, including TRBV5-6, TRBV5-1 and TRBV20-1. F measure showed strong co-clustering of same-batch samples. Compared against controls, patients with multiple sclerosis displayed significantly lower normalized Chao1 diversity.

TCR beta libraries were prepared from cDNA with unique molecular identifiers. Input populations of about 0.85 to 11 million T cells gave rise to some 500,000 cDNA molecules. From the PCR reads, TCRdb called clonotypes with MiXCR, one entry per CDR3 protein. This sample carries 500,000 to 600,000 distinct CDR3 sequences, 44% of them seen once, and the ten largest clones take 1.5% to 2%. This clonotype was detected a few times. Its cognate antigen is unknown. This CDR3 comprises 12 residues. The V gene's germline CDR1 is SGHTA and CDR2 FQGNSA. V lost 0 bases and J lost 5, with 5 bases in between. The TCR sequence derives from a girl between 5 and 17 years old with multiple sclerosis. Sequenced input: blood. V and J are TRBV7-2 and TRBJ2-7; D unclear. CDR3 protein: CASSLADHEQYF. The CDR3 DNA reads as TGTGCCAGCAGCTTAGCGGACCACGAGCAGTACTTC.